This T cell receptor (beta chain) was obtained from a study of blood T cell repertoires in COVID-19. Looking at the study overall: Spain, Italy and the United States supplied samples that represented acute and convalescent COVID-19. PBMCs, B-cell-depleted T cells, or T cells provided the cDNA or gDNA that made up the material.

In Cohort 3, a recovered donor had either two negative PCRs, clearance, or symptom resolution. This clone came up a few times. This CDR3 contains 16 residues. CDR1 is MNHEY and CDR2 is SMNVEV in the germline V gene (reference sequence). V lost 3 bases and J lost 4; bases outside the gene matches: 6. TCRdb's copy holds only in-frame clones and misses some; the assay was immunoSEQ multiplex PCR. The sample holds around 290,000 clones, roughly 86% seen once. The sequenced material came from PBMCs or T cells enriched from blood (not recorded which). This TCR derives from a woman aged 18-30 years who had recovered from COVID-19. The chain joins TRBV27 to TRBJ2-1; 10 bases are shared with TRBD2. Here the CDR3 reads CASSLTSGRVYNEQFF. DNA of the CDR3: TGTGCCAGCAGTTTGACTAGCGGGCGAGTATACAATGAGCAGTTCTTC.